This entry features one T cell receptor beta chain sequence. The data derive from a study of blood T cell repertoires in COVID-19. Here immunoSEQ multiplex PCR was the method, and the copy in TCRdb shows in-frame clones only, minus some. The table lists 150,000 to 200,000 clones, 70% to 80% of them singletons. Material for sequencing was peripheral blood. The receptor comes from a woman aged 50 to 65 with active or convalescent COVID-19.

CDR3 sequence reads: CASSFDSNYGYTF. In nucleotides, the CDR3 is TGTGCCAGCAGCTTTGACAGTAACTATGGCTACACCTTC. This rearrangement joins TRBV11-2 to TRBJ1-2; weak D call: TRBD1 (5 bases). Germline values: CDR1 SGHAT, CDR2 FQNNGV. The V end was cut by 3 bases, the J end by 1 base, with 6 bases between. The CDR3 has 13 amino acids.